The clone carrying this T cell receptor (beta chain) showed up just a few times. Antigen specificity is unknown. Measured with immunoSEQ multiplex PCR; TCRdb has only the in-frame clones, and not every one. The table includes 30,000 to 50,000 clones, 70% to 80% detected once. The CDR3 extends over 12 amino acids. Per the germline V gene, CDR1 is MNHNY and CDR2 is SVGAGI (reference sequence). The V end lost 8 bases, the J end lost 3 bases, and 9 bases lay between the germline ends. This record belongs to a study of T cells in localized non-small cell lung cancer. Study-wide results and caveats: Only one tumor region was sequenced, so heterogeneity remains possible. Among the top 100 tumor clones, a median about 59 appeared in adjacent lung. Greater T cell density in blood accompanied longer overall survival. Clonality of T cells reached its maximum in uninvolved adjacent lung, surpassing tumor.

Source: PBMCs, taken before any cancer treatment. This chain connects TRBV6-6 to TRBJ2-3; perhaps TRBD2 as D (6 bases). The receptor's source is a woman aged 40 to 75 with stage II squamous cell lung carcinoma. The CDR3 DNA sequence: TGTGCCAGCGAAGGGAGGACAGATACGCAGTATTTT. Protein product: CASEGRTDTQYF.